This T cell receptor (beta chain) was retrieved from a study of cytomegalovirus exposure and HLA in healthy donors. Trimming took 1 base from V and 5 from J; bases not matched to a gene: 10. The germline V gene encodes CDR1 SEHNR and CDR2 FQNEAQ (reference sequence). The CDR3 has 17 residues. The PCR was carried out with 60 Vbeta primers and 13 Jbeta primers. Only in-frame clones appear in the TCRdb table, and some are missing; sequencing was by immunoSEQ multiplex PCR. The sample records some 120,000 clones, approximately 80% being singletons. Sequences were obtained from PBMCs. The receptor's source is a man younger than 30 in good health and CMV-seronegative. The J gene is TRBJ2-5, the V gene TRBV7-9; 10 bases line up with TRBD2. CDR3 region: CASSLETGTSDWETQYF. The CDR3 nucleotides are TGTGCCAGCAGCTTAGAAACCGGGACTAGCGACTGGGAGACCCAGTACTTC.